This TCR beta chain was captured in a study of PD-L1 blockade in urothelial cancer. Study information: Once treatment had started, blood was analyzed at 3 weeks (second dose) and again at 6 weeks.

The V gene's germline CDR1 is SNHLY and CDR2 FYNNEI. Trimming removed 7 bases at V and 6 bases at J, with 9 bases between. The CDR3 spans 11 residues. Repertoires were generated with immunoSEQ multiplex PCR, while TCRdb's copy carries only in-frame clones and drops some. The sample shows 45,000 to 50,000 clones, approximately 90% of them seen only once. The source was PBMCs, collected around atezolizumab (anti-PD-L1) treatment. The rearrangement links TRBV2 to TRBJ1-1; D unclear. The origin of this receptor is a man aged 80 or over with urothelial cancer. CDR3 loop: CASNWGAEAFF. In DNA, the CDR3 is TGTGCCAGCAATTGGGGAGCTGAAGCTTTCTTT.